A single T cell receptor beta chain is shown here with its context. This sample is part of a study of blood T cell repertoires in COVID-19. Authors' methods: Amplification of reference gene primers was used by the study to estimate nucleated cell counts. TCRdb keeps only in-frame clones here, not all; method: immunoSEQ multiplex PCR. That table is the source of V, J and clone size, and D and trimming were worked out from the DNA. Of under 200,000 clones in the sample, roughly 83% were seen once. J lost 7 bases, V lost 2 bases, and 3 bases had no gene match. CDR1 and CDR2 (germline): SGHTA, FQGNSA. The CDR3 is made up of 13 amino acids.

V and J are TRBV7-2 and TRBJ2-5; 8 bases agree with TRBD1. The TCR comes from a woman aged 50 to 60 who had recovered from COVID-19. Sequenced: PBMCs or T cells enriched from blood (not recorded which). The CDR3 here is CASSLSGTGTQYF. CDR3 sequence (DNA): TGTGCCAGCAGCTTATCCGGGACAGGGACCCAGTACTTC.